These 21 T cell receptor beta chains originate from one sample sequenced in a study of T cells in localized non-small cell lung cancer. Repertoires were generated with immunoSEQ multiplex PCR, while TCRdb's copy carries only in-frame clones and drops some. Of about 24,000 clones in the sample, roughly nine tenths are singletons; the top ten hold roughly 15%. Specimen: peripheral blood, collected before any cancer treatment. The receptor set was obtained from a man between 40 and 69 years old with stage III squamous cell lung carcinoma.

This chain connects TRBV28 to TRBJ2-2, with D possibly TRBD2 on 5 matching bases. The CDR3 length is 16 residues. Germline V lookup: CDR1 MDHEN, CDR2 SYDVKM. Between the trimmed V and J ends, which lost 5 bases and 8 bases, there was a span of 21 bases. The CDR3 sequence is CASSRHAGTTPGELFF. The CDR3 coding sequence is TGTGCCAGCAGTCGGCATGCGGGCACTACACCGGGGGAGCTGTTTTTT.

The chain links TRBV9 to TRBJ2-7, with 11 bases aligning to TRBD2. The CDR3 is 17 residues long. V lost 3 bases to trimming and J lost 5 bases; unmatched junction nucleotides: 13. From germline, CDR1 is SGDLS and CDR2 YYNGEE. The CDR3 DNA is TGTGCCAGCAGCGATATAAATCGACTAGCGGGATACGACGAGCAGTACTTC. Its translation is CASSDINRLAGYDEQYF. The full variable domain, in which reference TRBV9 and TRBJ2-7 provide the parts outside the CDR3, is DSGVTQTPKHLITATGQRVTLRCSPRSGDLSVYWYQQSLDQGLQFLIQYYNGEERAKGNILERFSAQQFPDLHSELNLSSLELGDSALYFCASSDINRLAGYDEQYFGPGTRLTVT.

This chain uses TRBV27 with TRBJ1-1; a weak D match, TRBD1 (5 bases). V lost 3 bases to trimming and J lost 1 base, with 9 bases between them. Germline assignment: CDR1 MNHEY and CDR2 SMNVEV (reference sequence). The CDR3 contains 14 residues. The CDR3 DNA sequence: TGTGCCAGCAGTTTCCAGGGCCAGAACACTGAAGCTTTCTTT. This codes for CASSFQGQNTEAFF.

The gene calls are TRBV2 and TRBJ1-4, with D unresolved. Germline CDR1 reads SNHLY; CDR2 reads FYNNEI. The ends were cut back, 2 bases at V and 8 bases at J, with 6 bases in the middle. The CDR3 length is 12 residues. CDR3 sequence reads: CASSERGEKLFF. The CDR3 DNA sequence: TGTGCCAGCAGTGAACGCGGCGAAAAACTGTTTTTT.

The chain uses TRBV13 and TRBJ2-7; D could derive from TRBD1 or TRBD2 (5 bases each). This CDR3 spans 16 amino acids. Germline V CDR1 and CDR2: PRHDT, FYEKMQ (reference sequence). The germline V and J ends were trimmed by 1 base and 4 bases, with 17 bases remaining between them. DNA of the CDR3: TGTGCCAGCAGCTTAGAGGTTGAGGGGCTTGGGTACGAGCAGTACTTC. Translated: CASSLEVEGLGYEQYF.

The J gene is TRBJ2-7, the V gene TRBV18; tentative D call: TRBD1 (5 bases). The CDR3 consists of 13 residues. V was clipped by 2 bases and J by 5 bases, with 10 bases between them. CDR1 KGHSH and CDR2 LQKENI come from the germline V gene. In nucleotides, the CDR3 is TGTGCCAGCTCACCAGCAGGGAACCACGAGCAGTACTTC. Amino acids: CASSPAGNHEQYF.

The rearrangement links TRBV6-5 to TRBJ1-1; TRBD1 is a possible D gene (5 bases). The CDR3 is 12 amino acids. Trimming pared 5 bases from V and 6 bases from J, leaving 10 bases between. The germline gives CDR1 MNHEY, CDR2 SVGAGI. This chain's CDR3 is CASSKDTSEAFF. The CDR3 DNA sequence: TGTGCCAGCAGTAAGGACACTTCTGAAGCTTTCTTT.

The chain uses TRBV7-9 and TRBJ1-4; TRBD1 agrees at 10 bases. Germline loops: CDR1 SEHNR, CDR2 FQNEAQ (reference sequence). The CDR3 loop spans 15 amino acids. V was pared by 1 base and J by 7 bases, with 3 bases of the junction left unmatched. The CDR3 spells CASSLGDRGFEKLFF. In nucleotides, the CDR3 is TGTGCCAGCAGCTTAGGGGACAGGGGTTTTGAAAAACTGTTTTTT. Supplemented by reference TRBV7-9 and TRBJ1-4, the full variable domain reads DTGVSQNPRHKITKRGQNVTFRCDPISEHNRLYWYRQTLGQGPEFLTYFQNEAQLEKSRLLSDRFSAERPKGSFSTLEIQRTEQGDSAMYLCASSLGDRGFEKLFFGSGTQLSVL.

The V call is TRBV11-3, the J call TRBJ1-1, with 7 nucleotides matching TRBD1. This CDR3 has 13 residues. J gave up 3 bases and V 5 bases, and 3 bases lay outside the gene matches. CDR1 is SGHNT and CDR2 is YENEEA in the germline V gene. This chain's CDR3 is CASSRDRDTEAFF. In nucleotides, the CDR3 is TGTGCCAGCAGCCGAGACAGGGACACTGAAGCTTTCTTT.

This chain joins TRBV29-1 and TRBJ2-1; TRBD2 agrees at 10 bases. This CDR3 spans 14 amino acids. V dropped 3 bases and J dropped 7; count of bases not matched to a gene: 6. Germline lookup yields CDR1 SQVTM and CDR2 ANQGSEA. CDR3 coding DNA: TGCAGCGTTGACAGTCTAGCGGGAGTGAATGAGCAGTTCTTC. This encodes CSVDSLAGVNEQFF.

The chain is built from TRBV20-1 and TRBJ1-2; no clear D. With 7 bases removed from V and 3 bases from J, the gap between germline ends came to 6 bases. The length of the CDR3 is 10 residues. Germline CDR1 DFQATT, CDR2 SNEGSKA (reference sequence). For the CDR3, the DNA is TGCAGTGTTCATGACTATGGCTACACCTTC. This sequence encodes CSVHDYGYTF.

The chain has TRBV18 and TRBJ1-3, with 9 bases fitting TRBD1. Germline assignment: CDR1 KGHSH and CDR2 LQKENI. The CDR3 has 16 residues. With V trimmed by 0 bases and J by 4 bases, 4 bases remained unmatched. The DNA for the CDR3 is TGTGCCAGCTCACCACCTGGGACAGGGCTCGGAAACACCATATATTTT. It encodes CASSPPGTGLGNTIYF.

The CDR3 protein is CASSVTSGGTNTGELFF. Here the CDR3 DNA reads TGTGCCAGCAGTGTAACTAGCGGGGGTACGAACACCGGGGAGCTGTTTTTT. The rearrangement uses TRBV28 and TRBJ2-2; 11 bases agree with TRBD2. This CDR3 has 17 residues. Trimming cost V 5 bases and J 0 bases; bases outside gene matches: 5. The germline CDR1 and CDR2 sequences are MDHEN and SYDVKM.

The chain's CDR3 is CASSVAMASGGGFNEQFF. DNA for the CDR3: TGTGCCAGCAGCGTAGCCATGGCTAGCGGGGGGGGATTTAATGAGCAGTTCTTC. The chain combines TRBV9 with TRBJ2-1, with 12 bases lining up with TRBD2. V dropped 0 bases and J dropped 7; count of bases not matched to a gene: 11. In germline, CDR1 is SGDLS, CDR2 YYNGEE. The CDR3 has 18 residues.

This rearrangement joins TRBV5-8 to TRBJ2-5, with D tentatively TRBD1 (6 bases). V dropped 5 bases and J dropped 2 bases, with 13 bases sitting between them. The CDR3 extends over 14 amino acids. The germline V gene encodes CDR1 SGHTS and CDR2 YDEGEE. The DNA for the CDR3 is TGTGCCAGCAGTTTAGGGACAACGCAAGAGACCCAGTACTTC. Amino acid sequence: CASSLGTTQETQYF.

V gene TRBV28 combines with J gene TRBJ1-2; D is uncertain. V dropped 1 base and J dropped 8 bases, with 26 bases sitting between them. The germline gives CDR1 MDHEN, CDR2 SYDVKM. The CDR3 extends over 18 amino acids. The CDR3 loop is CASSLSIIVSDARAGYTF. As DNA, the CDR3 is TGTGCCAGCAGTTTATCCATCATAGTGTCGGACGCAAGAGCAGGCTACACCTTC.

V gene TRBV29-1 combines with J gene TRBJ2-7; 7 bases are shared with TRBD1. After removal of 6 bases from V and 2 bases from J, the junction contained 7 bases not matched to a gene. The CDR3 has 13 residues. Germline lookup yields CDR1 SQVTM and CDR2 ANQGSEA. The CDR3 is CSVADRAPYEQYF. In nucleotides, the CDR3 is TGCAGCGTAGCTGACAGGGCCCCCTACGAGCAGTACTTC.

The gene calls are TRBV25-1 and TRBJ1-1; a weak D match, TRBD1 (5 bases). Between the trimmed V and J ends, which lost 2 bases and 4 bases, there was a span of 11 bases. This CDR3 is built from 14 residues. Germline V gene data show CDR1 as MGHDK and CDR2 as SYGVNS. Here the CDR3 reads CASSELSGTTEAFF. The CDR3, as DNA: TGTGCCAGCAGTGAACTCTCAGGGACCACTGAAGCTTTCTTT. The entire variable domain, with the rest obtained from reference TRBV25-1 and TRBJ1-1, is as follows: EADIYQTPRYLVIGTGKKITLECSQTMGHDKMYWYQQDPGMELHLIHYSYGVNSTEKGDLSSESTVSRIRTEHFPLTLESARPSHTSQYLCASSELSGTTEAFFGQGTRLTVV.

This clone appeared once. The V and J genes are TRBV5-6 and TRBJ1-4; 9 bases map to TRBD1. The CDR3 is made up of 15 amino acids. The germline CDR1 and CDR2 sequences are SGHDT and YYEEEE. The V segment lost 3 bases and the J segment 8 bases; nucleotides outside the gene matches: 8. The CDR3 DNA reads TGTGCCAGCAGCTCCAACAGGGGGCGTAGAGAAAAACTGTTTTTT. Translation: CASSSNRGRREKLFF.

This sequence joins TRBV4-2 and TRBJ1-1, with TRBD1 matching over 7 bases. CDR1 LGHNA and CDR2 YNFKEQ come from the germline V gene. V shed 1 base and J 4 bases; nucleotides not matched to a gene: 6. This CDR3 spans 15 amino acids. CDR3 sequence: CASSQAENRGTEAFF. DNA for the CDR3: TGTGCCAGCAGCCAAGCCGAGAACAGGGGCACTGAAGCTTTCTTT.

The chain employs TRBV7-9 and TRBJ2-1; D is ambiguous. The CDR3 is 13 amino acids. Trimming took 6 bases from V and 0 from J, leaving 6 bases between them. Germline assignment: CDR1 SEHNR and CDR2 FQNEAQ (reference sequence). The CDR3 protein is CASSRSSYNEQFF. In DNA, the CDR3 is TGTGCCAGCAGTCGCAGCTCCTACAATGAGCAGTTCTTC.